Shown below are 26 T cell receptor beta chains from a single sample sequenced in a study of blood T cell repertoires in COVID-19. The assay was immunoSEQ multiplex PCR, and TCRdb's table has in-frame clones only and misses some. The data contain roughly 190,000 clones, around four fifths of them singletons. The sample was peripheral blood. The receptor set was obtained from a young man with active or convalescent COVID-19.

The CDR3 spells CASSFTGGGEAFF. DNA of the CDR3: TGCGCCAGCAGCTTCACGGGGGGCGGGGAGGCTTTCTTT. The V gene is TRBV5-1, the J gene TRBJ1-1, with D possibly being TRBD1 (6 bases). Deletions cut 2 bases from V and 11 bases from J, with 16 bases between. Per germline, CDR1 SGHRS and CDR2 YFSETQ. The CDR3 is made up of 13 amino acids. The whole variable domain, filled in from reference TRBV5-1 and TRBJ1-1, reads KAGVTQTPRYLIKTRGQQVTLSCSPISGHRSVSWYQQTPGQGLQFLFEYFSETQRNKGNFPGRFSGRQFSNSRSEMNVSTLELGDSALYLCASSFTGGGEAFFGQGTRLTVV.

This rearrangement joins TRBV5-8 to TRBJ1-4; 7 bases are a match to TRBD1. Germline CDR1 SGHTS, CDR2 YDEGEE. Losses at the gene ends were 0 bases for V and 4 bases for J; bases not matched to a gene: 6. The CDR3 contains 16 residues. The CDR3 reads CASSLAGQAFNEKLFF. As DNA, the CDR3 is TGTGCCAGCAGCTTGGCCGGACAGGCGTTTAATGAAAAACTGTTTTTT.

The chain combines TRBV25-1 with TRBJ2-7; TRBD1 matches 10 bases. V lost 7 bases, J lost 0 bases, and 12 bases stayed unmatched. Germline assignment: CDR1 MGHDK and CDR2 SYGVNS. The length of the CDR3 is 17 residues. DNA of the CDR3: TGTGCCAGCACCGGGACAGGGGCCCCGCGCGGCTCCTACGAGCAGTACTTC. This encodes CASTGTGAPRGSYEQYF.

The gene calls are TRBV12-3 or TRBV12-4 and TRBJ2-2, with a tentative D call TRBD2 (6 bases). The CDR3 totals 12 residues. Trimming stripped 5 bases from V and 5 bases from J, with 6 bases between. Here the CDR3 reads CASSRGTGELFF. CDR3 nucleotides: TGTGCCAGCAGTCGGGGGACCGGGGAGCTGTTTTTT.

This rearrangement joins TRBV27 to TRBJ1-3; D unclear. This CDR3 is built from 15 residues. Trimming pared 5 bases from V and 4 bases from J, leaving 15 bases between. CDR1 is MNHEY and CDR2 is SMNVEV in the germline V gene (reference sequence). The CDR3 DNA is TGTGCCAGCAGTATTAGGTCAGGCTCGGGAAACACCATATATTTT. Translated: CASSIRSGSGNTIYF.

This chain uses TRBV15 with TRBJ2-3; 13 bases are a match to TRBD2. The germline V gene encodes CDR1 LNHNV and CDR2 YYDKDF (reference sequence). V was clipped by 3 bases and J by 1 base; unmatched bases: 7. This CDR3 comprises 18 residues. DNA of the CDR3: TGTGCCACCAGCAGCGGACTAGCGGGAGTATTCGGCACAGATACGCAGTATTTT. The encoded protein is CATSSGLAGVFGTDTQYF.

This chain connects TRBV18 to TRBJ2-7; perhaps TRBD1 as D (5 bases). The V gene lost 1 base and the J gene lost 7 bases, with 11 bases spanning the gap. This CDR3 is built from 13 residues. From germline, CDR1 is KGHSH and CDR2 LQKENI. Written as DNA, the CDR3 is TGTGCCAGCTCACCACAAGGGGCCAGGGAGCAGTACTTC. It yields the protein CASSPQGAREQYF.

The gene calls are TRBV30 and TRBJ1-5; D perhaps matches TRBD1 (6 bases). The V end was cut by 3 bases, the J end by 7 bases, with 10 bases between. CDR1 and CDR2 from the germline V gene are GTSNPN and SVGIG (reference sequence). The CDR3 length is 12 residues. This CDR3 reads CAWSGGGQPQHF. The CDR3 DNA reads TGTGCCTGGAGCGGGGGGGGCCAGCCCCAGCATTTT.

The rearrangement uses TRBV2 and TRBJ1-1; no clear D gene. The CDR3 loop spans 14 amino acids. Germline V lookup: CDR1 SNHLY, CDR2 FYNNEI. Trimming pared 7 bases from V and 1 base from J, leaving 13 bases between. CDR3 DNA: TGTGCCAGCAATCCGACAATCCCGAACACTGAAGCTTTCTTT. This sequence encodes CASNPTIPNTEAFF.

V and J are TRBV6-5 and TRBJ2-1; 9 bases agree with TRBD2. Germline V gene sequence: CDR1 MNHEY, CDR2 SVGAGI. V lost 2 bases to trimming and J lost 8 bases; unmatched junction nucleotides: 10. The CDR3 consists of 16 residues. Written as DNA, the CDR3 is TGTGCCAGCAGTTACGGCTTGGCGGGAGGGCCGCATGAGCAGTTCTTC. The encoded protein is CASSYGLAGGPHEQFF.

This chain links TRBV10-3 with TRBJ2-1; 9 bases are a match to TRBD2. V was pared by 10 bases and J by 6 bases, with 10 bases of the junction left unmatched. The CDR3 length is 14 residues. Germline V gene data show CDR1 as ENHRY and CDR2 as SYGVKD. CDR3 in amino acids: CATYRREGRNEQFF. CDR3 in DNA: TGTGCCACCTACCGGCGGGAGGGCCGCAATGAGCAGTTCTTC.

V is TRBV28 and J is TRBJ1-2; TRBD1 is a possible D gene (6 bases). CDR3 length equals 14 residues. CDR1 and CDR2 (germline): MDHEN, SYDVKM. V gave up 2 bases and J gave up 4 bases, with 11 bases separating them. The CDR3, as DNA: TGTGCCAGCAGTTTAGCGGGGGCTGGCTATGGCTACACCTTC. This gives the protein CASSLAGAGYGYTF.

The J gene is TRBJ1-2, the V gene TRBV6-1; 12 bases line up with TRBD1. The CDR3 length is 16 residues. Unmatched junction bases numbered 4, after V lost 1 base and J lost 4 bases. Per germline, CDR1 MNHNS and CDR2 SASEGT. CDR3 nucleotide sequence: TGTGCCAGCAGTGAAGGGGGGACAGGGGGCGGCTATGGCTACACCTTC. Protein product: CASSEGGTGGGYGYTF.

This chain joins TRBV24-1 and TRBJ2-3; 7 bases are a match to TRBD1. The V and J ends lost 4 bases and 1 base, in that order; junction bases with no gene match: 10. This CDR3 has 17 residues. Germline values: CDR1 KGHDR, CDR2 SFDVKD. In nucleotides, the CDR3 is TGTGCCACCAGTGAACCCACGACAGGGTTCGGCACAGATACGCAGTATTTT. Its protein is CATSEPTTGFGTDTQYF.

The rearrangement links TRBV24-1 to TRBJ1-2; TRBD1 is a possible D gene (6 bases). Germline V lookup: CDR1 KGHDR, CDR2 SFDVKD. This CDR3 contains 13 residues. V was shortened by 5 bases and J by 5 bases, with 11 bases between the two germline ends. In DNA form, the CDR3 reads TGTGCCACCAGTGGTGGCAGGGGATATGGCTACACCTTC. This codes for CATSGGRGYGYTF.

This clone was found a few times. The CDR3, as DNA: TGTGCCAGCAGTGAACGACAGGGGGCTGCGGAGGGGCAGCCCCAGCATTTT. This translates into CASSERQGAAEGQPQHF. This chain links TRBV6-1 with TRBJ1-5; 10 positions agree with TRBD1. The CDR3 contains 17 residues. Losses at the gene ends were 2 bases for V and 7 bases for J; bases not matched to a gene: 11. The V gene's germline CDR1 is MNHNS and CDR2 SASEGT.

The V and J genes are TRBV7-9 and TRBJ1-1; the D gene is possibly TRBD1 (6 bases). The CDR3 totals 14 residues. Germline V gene sequence: CDR1 SEHNR, CDR2 FQNEAQ (reference sequence). Trimming left V 5 bases short and J 1 base short, with 11 bases between. CDR3 coding DNA: TGTGCCAGCAGCCGACAGGCCTCGAACACTGAAGCTTTCTTT. Protein sequence: CASSRQASNTEAFF. Combining the CDR3 with reference TRBV7-9 and TRBJ1-1 gives the whole variable domain DTGVSQNPRHKITKRGQNVTFRCDPISEHNRLYWYRQTLGQGPEFLTYFQNEAQLEKSRLLSDRFSAERPKGSFSTLEIQRTEQGDSAMYLCASSRQASNTEAFFGQGTRLTVV.

The rearrangement joins TRBV14 to TRBJ1-1; the D is unclear. Trimming removed 4 bases at V and 3 bases at J, with 6 bases between. This CDR3 comprises 12 residues. Germline lookup yields CDR1 SGHDN and CDR2 FVKESK. CDR3 amino acids: CASSPGHTEAFF. CDR3 coding DNA: TGTGCCAGCAGCCCGGGTCACACTGAAGCTTTCTTT.

The chain employs TRBV7-2 and TRBJ1-2, with 7 bases aligning to TRBD1. CDR1 SGHTA and CDR2 FQGNSA come from the germline V gene. There are 14 residues in the CDR3. The V and J ends lost 1 base and 3 bases, in that order; junction bases with no gene match: 2. The DNA of the CDR3 is TGTGCCAGCAGCTTAGTTCAGGGGGACTATGGCTACACCTTC. Translation gives CASSLVQGDYGYTF. The whole variable domain, filled in from reference TRBV7-2 and TRBJ1-2, reads GAGVSQSPSNKVTEKGKDVELRCDPISGHTALYWYRQSLGQGLEFLIYFQGNSAPDKSGLPSDRFSAERTGGSVSTLTIQRTQQEDSAVYLCASSLVQGDYGYTFGSGTRLTVV.

This chain joins TRBV10-3 and TRBJ1-3; no firm D call. This CDR3 contains 15 residues. V dropped 0 bases and J dropped 0 bases, with 6 bases sitting between them. Germline values: CDR1 ENHRY, CDR2 SYGVKD. The CDR3 DNA reads TGTGCCATCAGTGAGTCTGCAGTCTCTGGAAACACCATATATTTT. Translated: CAISESAVSGNTIYF.

This clone was seen a single time. Mismatch with germline at one junction end may stem from a read error. The rearrangement joins TRBV19 to TRBJ2-7, with TRBD1 identical over 10 bases. There are 12 residues in the CDR3. Germline lookup yields CDR1 LNHDA and CDR2 SQIVND (reference sequence). The CDR3 reads CASSLWDRGLPF. The CDR3 DNA follows: TGTGCCAGTAGTCTATGGGACAGGGGACTCCCCTTC.

This clone occurred a few times. This chain connects TRBV27 to TRBJ1-1, with 9 bases identical to TRBD1. Per germline, CDR1 MNHEY and CDR2 SMNVEV (reference sequence). This CDR3 region has 15 residues. V was clipped by 8 bases and J by 4 bases; unmatched bases: 11. The CDR3 is CASRGQGKRGTEAFF. The CDR3 bases are TGTGCCAGCCGGGGACAGGGTAAAAGAGGCACTGAAGCTTTCTTT.

The chain recombines TRBV11-1 with TRBJ2-1, with D possibly being TRBD1 (7 bases). The length of the CDR3 is 14 residues. Germline CDR1 and CDR2: SGHAT and FQDESV (reference sequence). The V gene lost 5 bases and the J gene lost 9 bases, with 17 bases spanning the gap. The CDR3 sequence is CASSRQGAGGEQFF. The DNA of the CDR3 is TGTGCCAGCAGCCGACAGGGCGCCGGGGGTGAGCAGTTCTTC. The full variable domain, rest sourced from reference TRBV11-1 and TRBJ2-1, is EAEVAQSPRYKITEKSQAVAFWCDPISGHATLYWYRQILGQGPELLVQFQDESVVDDSQLPKDRFSAERLKGVDSTLKIQPAELGDSAMYLCASSRQGAGGEQFFGPGTRLTVL.

The chain links TRBV15 to TRBJ2-7, with D possibly matching TRBD1 (5 bases). V was pared by 5 bases and J by 1 base, with 12 bases between. The CDR3 is made up of 14 amino acids. Germline V gene sequence: CDR1 LNHNV, CDR2 YYDKDF (reference sequence). CDR3 coding DNA: TGTGCCACCAGCCTCCGACAGAGTTCCTACGAGCAGTACTTC. This translates into CATSLRQSSYEQYF.

This chain joins TRBV5-4 and TRBJ2-5; 7 bases agree with TRBD2. The CDR3 totals 13 residues. Germline loops: CDR1 SGHNT, CDR2 YYREEE (reference sequence). The J segment lost 2 bases and the V segment lost 6 bases, leaving 4 bases of the junction unmatched. This CDR3 reads CASTGGTQETQYF. CDR3 nucleotide sequence: TGTGCCAGCACGGGGGGAACTCAAGAGACCCAGTACTTC.

The CDR3 protein is CASSHEGTGRYGYTF. In DNA, the CDR3 is TGTGCCAGCAGCCACGAAGGGACAGGCCGCTATGGCTACACCTTC. The J gene is TRBJ1-2, the V gene TRBV3-1 (or the pseudogene TRBV3-2); TRBD1 aligns across 8 bases. The CDR3 length is 15 residues. Germline V gene sequence: CDR1 LGHDT, CDR2 YNNKEL (reference sequence). V lost 3 bases, J lost 4 bases, and 7 bases stayed unmatched.